These 26 T cell receptor beta chains were all obtained from the same sample, sequenced in a study of cytomegalovirus exposure and HLA in healthy donors. The PCR employed 60 Vbeta primers together with 13 Jbeta primers. TCRdb's copy holds only in-frame clones and misses some; the assay was immunoSEQ multiplex PCR. The sample has about 170,000 clones, 75% to 80% seen once. The sequencing sample was made of PBMCs. These receptors were taken from a woman in her forties or fifties in good health and CMV-seropositive.

V is TRBV5-8 and J is TRBJ1-5; D not certain. The CDR3 is 14 amino acids. From germline, CDR1 is SGHTS and CDR2 YDEGEE. V was cut by 2 bases and J by 0 bases, with 6 bases left in between. CDR3 coding DNA: TGTGCCAGCAGCTTCGGGTATAGCAATCAGCCCCAGCATTTT. Translated, it gives CASSFGYSNQPQHF.

This clone was seen a few times. The chain uses TRBV5-6 and TRBJ1-6, with 7 bases identical to TRBD1. From germline, CDR1 is SGHDT and CDR2 YYEEEE. V lost 1 base to trimming and J lost 9 bases; unmatched junction nucleotides: 4. This CDR3 is 14 amino acids long. The CDR3 sequence: CASSLRGQSSPLHF. Here the CDR3 DNA reads TGTGCCAGCAGCTTGAGGGGGCAGAGTTCACCCCTCCACTTT.

This sequence joins TRBV2 and TRBJ2-1; a weak D match, TRBD2 (5 bases). Germline CDR1 and CDR2: SNHLY and FYNNEI. V gave up 1 base and J gave up 3 bases, with 13 bases separating them. The CDR3 loop spans 16 amino acids. The CDR3 here is CASSEGTDYYYNEQFF. The CDR3 bases are TGTGCCAGCAGTGAAGGTACAGACTACTACTACAATGAGCAGTTCTTC.

The chain uses TRBV4-1 and TRBJ2-5; D perhaps matches TRBD2 (5 bases). Germline V lookup: CDR1 MGHRA, CDR2 YSYEKL. V lost 1 base and J lost 4, with 13 bases in between. The CDR3 extends over 15 amino acids. The CDR3 DNA reads as TGCGCCAGCAGCCAAGTGCTCAGTGGGAGAGAGACCCAGTACTTC. Its translation is CASSQVLSGRETQYF.

This clone was counted a few times. The J gene is TRBJ2-2, the V gene TRBV15, with TRBD2 identical over 7 bases. Germline values: CDR1 LNHNV, CDR2 YYDKDF (reference sequence). The CDR3 has 17 amino acids. J lost 4 bases, V lost 3 bases, and 11 bases had no gene match. The CDR3, as DNA: TGTGCCACCAGCAGCTCACAGCTACCGGGGGGCACCGGGGAGCTGTTTTTT. As protein: CATSSSQLPGGTGELFF.

This clone turned up a few times. V usage is TRBV6-4 and J usage is TRBJ2-7; 11 nucleotides match TRBD2. CDR1 and CDR2 (germline): MRHNA, SNTAGT. The CDR3 extends over 16 amino acids. Unmatched junction bases numbered 9, after V lost 5 bases and J lost 3 bases. CDR3 bases: TGTGCCAGCAGTTCCGGGACTAGCGGAGCGGACTACGAGCAGTACTTC. Amino acid sequence: CASSSGTSGADYEQYF.

This chain uses TRBV27 with TRBJ1-5; TRBD1 matches 8 bases. The CDR3 covers 13 residues. Germline assignment: CDR1 MNHEY and CDR2 SMNVEV (reference sequence). Germline trimming cut 3 bases from V and 14 bases from J; bases unmatched to any gene: 9. In DNA form, the CDR3 reads TGTGCCAGCAGTTTGGTTACAGGGGGTAATGAGCATTTT. This codes for CASSLVTGGNEHF.

The chain links TRBV30 to TRBJ2-1; possible D gene TRBD2, 5 bases. Germline lookup yields CDR1 GTSNPN and CDR2 SVGIG (reference sequence). There are 12 residues in the CDR3. V gave up 2 bases and J gave up 6 bases, with 8 bases separating them. In DNA, the CDR3 is TGTGCCTGGAGTCCTGGGAGCAATGAGCAGTTCTTC. Translated, it gives CAWSPGSNEQFF. Variable domain in full (rest from reference TRBV30 and TRBJ2-1): SQTIHQWPATLVQPVGSPLSLECTVEGTSNPNLYWYRQAAGRGLQLLFYSVGIGQISSEVPQNLSASRPQDRQFILSSKKLLLSDSGFYLCAWSPGSNEQFFGPGTRLTVL.

The gene calls are TRBV30 and TRBJ1-5; D may be TRBD1 (5 bases). Deletions cut 4 bases from V and 6 bases from J, with 13 bases between. The CDR3 is 13 residues long. The germline V gene encodes CDR1 GTSNPN and CDR2 SVGIG (reference sequence). The CDR3 loop reads CAWTKGIGQPQHF. The CDR3 nucleotides read TGTGCCTGGACAAAGGGGATAGGTCAGCCCCAGCATTTT.

The chain carries TRBV7-2 and TRBJ1-5; D not resolved. The ends were cut back, 5 bases at V and 3 bases at J, with 8 bases in the middle. The germline gives CDR1 SGHTA, CDR2 FQGNSA. There are 13 residues in the CDR3. CDR3 amino acids: CASSAGINQPQHF. Written as DNA, the CDR3 is TGTGCCAGCAGCGCAGGAATCAATCAGCCCCAGCATTTT.

This clone was seen a single time. The chain employs TRBV7-8 and TRBJ2-7; 10 bases map to TRBD2. Germline V gene data show CDR1 as SGHVS and CDR2 as FQNEAQ. This CDR3 region has 16 residues. J gave up 4 bases and V 1 base, and 7 bases lay outside the gene matches. The CDR3 spells CASSLDGTSVFYEQYF. Written as DNA, the CDR3 is TGTGCCAGCAGCTTAGACGGGACTAGCGTCTTTTACGAGCAGTACTTC.

CDR3 sequence: CAWSRESPLHF. CDR3 coding DNA: TGTGCCTGGAGCCGCGAATCACCCCTCCACTTT. The gene calls are TRBV30 and TRBJ1-6, with no clear D. This CDR3 has 11 amino acids. The germline gives CDR1 GTSNPN, CDR2 SVGIG (reference sequence). The V end was cut by 3 bases, the J end by 10 bases, with 7 bases between.

This chain connects TRBV10-3 to TRBJ2-2; D is ambiguous. V lost 8 bases, J lost 0 bases, and 4 bases lay in between. Germline loops: CDR1 ENHRY, CDR2 SYGVKD. The CDR3 has 12 residues. CDR3 residues: CAISSNTGELFF. CDR3 nucleotide sequence: TGTGCCATCTCCTCGAACACCGGGGAGCTGTTTTTT.

The chain combines TRBV2 with TRBJ2-5; TRBD2 matches at 9 bases. In germline, CDR1 is SNHLY, CDR2 FYNNEI. Trimming removed 6 bases from V and 5 bases from J; junction bases left unmatched: 16. The CDR3 length is 17 residues. The CDR3 sequence is CASRGAGGRVVGETQYF. CDR3 bases: TGTGCCAGCAGAGGCGCGGGGGGGCGTGTGGTCGGGGAGACCCAGTACTTC.

This rearrangement joins TRBV27 to TRBJ1-1, with D possibly TRBD1 on 5 matching bases. Trimming shortened V by 11 bases and J by 3 bases, and 16 bases separated the two germline ends. CDR1 is MNHEY, CDR2 SMNVEV, per germline (reference sequence). CDR3 size: 13 residues. The CDR3 protein is CAPGPTGHTEAFF. CDR3 DNA sequence: TGTGCCCCCGGGCCAACAGGACACACTGAAGCTTTCTTT.

V gene TRBV9 combines with J gene TRBJ2-5; 7 bases line up with TRBD2. Trimming cost V 4 bases and J 1 base; bases outside gene matches: 7. The CDR3 runs to 15 residues. Germline V lookup: CDR1 SGDLS, CDR2 YYNGEE. As DNA, the CDR3 is TGTGCCAGCAGCCGCGCGGGAGTTTTCCAAGAGACCCAGTACTTC. Protein sequence: CASSRAGVFQETQYF.

The rearrangement links TRBV7-3 to TRBJ2-5, with 7 bases lining up with TRBD1. Germline CDR1 and CDR2: SGHTA and FQGTGA. This CDR3 has 13 amino acids. The ends lost 3 bases at V and 4 bases at J; junction bases unmatched: 2. The CDR3 reads CASSLGTAETQYF. The CDR3 DNA follows: TGTGCCAGCAGCTTGGGGACAGCAGAGACCCAGTACTTC.

This chain connects TRBV28 to TRBJ1-4; tentatively, D is TRBD1 (6 bases). CDR3 length: 15 residues. Between the trimmed V and J ends, which lost 4 bases and 8 bases, there was a span of 17 bases. Germline CDR1 and CDR2: MDHEN and SYDVKM. CDR3 loop: CASSSSTGLGEKLFF. DNA for the CDR3: TGTGCCAGCAGTTCGTCCACAGGGCTTGGAGAAAAACTGTTTTTT.

The chain recombines TRBV10-3 with TRBJ2-7, with 13 bases aligning to TRBD2. This CDR3 has 14 residues. V lost 11 bases, J lost 2 bases, and 6 bases stayed unmatched. Germline assignment: CDR1 ENHRY and CDR2 SYGVKD. The CDR3 loop is CAVRTSGGTYEQYF. CDR3 coding DNA: TGTGCCGTTCGGACTAGCGGGGGCACCTACGAGCAGTACTTC.

The chain recombines TRBV4-1 with TRBJ2-5, with D possibly being TRBD1 (5 bases). The J call may be in error: the DNA end matches TRBJ2-7 better. The CDR3 has 15 amino acids. Germline V CDR1 and CDR2: MGHRA, YSYEKL. The CDR3 DNA is TGCGCCAGCAGCCCCAAGGGGCATGCGTCCTACGAGCAGTACTTC. It specifies CASSPKGHASYEQYF.

The chain carries TRBV11-2 and TRBJ1-5, with D uncertain. V lost 1 base and J 3 bases, leaving 7 bases between the germline ends. Germline V gene lookup returns CDR1 SGHAT and CDR2 FQNNGV. This CDR3 comprises 14 residues. The CDR3 nucleotides read TGTGCCAGCAGCTTAGGGCAGTTCAATCAGCCCCAGCATTTT. Amino acid sequence: CASSLGQFNQPQHF.

The genes are TRBV4-3 and TRBJ1-4; TRBD1 matches 7 bases. Looked up from germline, CDR1 is LGHNA and CDR2 is YSLEER. There are 17 residues in the CDR3. Trimming removed 2 bases from V and 8 bases from J; junction bases left unmatched: 14. The CDR3 reads CASSQSPGGRRGEKLFF. The CDR3 region has the DNA TGCGCCAGCAGCCAATCCCCAGGGGGAAGGAGAGGGGAAAAACTGTTTTTT.

The CDR3 sequence is CASSFFTSGYEQYF. CDR3 DNA sequence: TGTGCCAGCAGTTTCTTCACCTCGGGCTACGAGCAGTACTTC. The rearrangement links TRBV27 to TRBJ2-7; D gene ambiguous. The CDR3 is 14 amino acids. The V gene's germline CDR1 is MNHEY and CDR2 SMNVEV (reference sequence). V lost 3 bases and J 3 bases, leaving 12 bases between the germline ends.

The rearrangement links TRBV19 to TRBJ1-5; 8 bases line up with TRBD1. J gave up 3 bases and V 1 base, and 2 bases lay outside the gene matches. The CDR3 runs to 15 residues. Germline-derived CDR1 and CDR2 are LNHDA and SQIVND (reference sequence). CDR3 nucleotides: TGTGCCAGTAGTATAGGTCAGGGGGCCAATCAGCCCCAGCATTTT. It encodes CASSIGQGANQPQHF. The complete variable domain, with remaining parts taken from reference TRBV19 and TRBJ1-5, reads DGGITQSPKYLFRKEGQNVTLSCEQNLNHDAMYWYRQDPGQGLRLIYYSQIVNDFQKGDIAEGYSVSREKKESFPLTVTSAQKNPTAFYLCASSIGQGANQPQHFGDGTRLSIL.

V is TRBV6-5 and J is TRBJ1-4, with 9 bases fitting TRBD1. V was clipped by 4 bases and J by 7 bases; unmatched bases: 7. CDR1 MNHEY and CDR2 SVGAGI come from the germline V gene. The CDR3 consists of 15 residues. For the CDR3, the DNA is TGTGCCAGCAGTTCCACGCCGGGACAGGGTGAAAAACTGTTTTTT. Protein sequence: CASSSTPGQGEKLFF.

This chain connects TRBV6-1 to TRBJ1-2, with TRBD1 matching over 10 bases. V shed 4 bases and J 4 bases; nucleotides not matched to a gene: 6. This CDR3 contains 15 residues. CDR1 and CDR2 from the germline V gene are MNHNS and SASEGT. In DNA form, the CDR3 reads TGTGCCAGCAGTGGGACAGGGGGTCTTATCTATGGCTACACCTTC. Residues: CASSGTGGLIYGYTF.